The next 21 T cell receptor beta chains were all read from a single sample in a study of long-term antiretroviral therapy in people with HIV. Assay version v3.0 of immunoSEQ was used, and it was run at survey level. Measured with immunoSEQ multiplex PCR; TCRdb has only the in-frame clones, and not every one. The sample shows about 30,000 clones, roughly 90% of them seen only once. The sample in question was unsorted PBMCs, obtained 0.5 years after starting antiretroviral therapy. These receptors all come from a woman aged 18-29 years with HIV.

The V and J genes are TRBV18 and TRBJ2-5; 7 nucleotides line up with TRBD2. The CDR3 sequence is 15 residues long. After removal of 3 bases from V and 5 bases from J, the junction contained 9 bases not matched to a gene. CDR1 and CDR2 from the germline V gene are KGHSH and LQKENI. CDR3 amino acids: CASSPGVAGFETQYF. CDR3 sequence (DNA): TGTGCCAGCTCACCCGGGGTAGCGGGCTTCGAGACCCAGTACTTC.

This clone was detected a few times. The gene calls are TRBV12-5 and TRBJ1-2; unclear D gene. The CDR3 extends over 17 amino acids. The V end lost 2 bases, the J end lost 2 bases, and 18 bases lay between the germline ends. Germline loops: CDR1 LGHNT, CDR2 FRNRAP. CDR3 DNA sequence: TGTGCTAGTGGTTTGATACTACGGGCTTCTACCAACTATGGCTACACCTTC. The encoded protein is CASGLILRASTNYGYTF. The variable domain in full, completed from reference TRBV12-5 and TRBJ1-2, reads DARVTQTPRHKVTEMGQEVTMRCQPILGHNTVFWYRQTMMQGLELLAYFRNRAPLDDSGMPKDRFSAEMPDATLATLKIQPSEPRDSAVYFCASGLILRASTNYGYTFGSGTRLTVV.

This clone was seen a few times. This chain uses TRBV25-1 with TRBJ2-3, with 7 bases aligning to TRBD1. V lost 4 bases and J lost 4; bases outside the gene matches: 5. From germline, CDR1 is MGHDK and CDR2 SYGVNS. CDR3 length: 14 amino acids. CDR3: CASSVSGGADTQYF. The CDR3 DNA reads as TGTGCCAGCAGTGTATCAGGGGGAGCAGATACGCAGTATTTT.

This chain uses TRBV28 with TRBJ1-2; TRBD1 agrees at 10 bases. The CDR3 has 14 residues. V was clipped by 2 bases and J by 9 bases; unmatched bases: 6. Germline assignment: CDR1 MDHEN and CDR2 SYDVKM. This CDR3 is CASSLLGTGVSYTF. CDR3 coding DNA: TGTGCCAGCAGTTTACTAGGGACAGGGGTTAGCTACACCTTC.

The V gene is TRBV19, the J gene TRBJ1-1, with D tentatively TRBD1 (5 bases). This CDR3 region has 17 residues. The V gene's germline CDR1 is LNHDA and CDR2 SQIVND (reference sequence). The V end lost 3 bases, the J end lost 1 base, and 18 bases lay between the germline ends. DNA of the CDR3: TGTGCCAGTAGTATCCCTGCTGAGGAAGGGGAGAACACTGAAGCTTTCTTT. Translating it yields CASSIPAEEGENTEAFF.

The rearrangement joins TRBV10-1 to TRBJ2-3; no definite D call. The germline gives CDR1 WNHNN, CDR2 SYGVQD (reference sequence). The CDR3 is made up of 15 amino acids. Trimming removed 3 bases from V and 2 bases from J, with 12 bases in between. DNA for the CDR3: TGCGCCAGCAGTGATGTGAAACCCAACACAGATACGCAGTATTTT. It encodes CASSDVKPNTDTQYF.

Only one count was recorded for this clone. This rearrangement joins TRBV7-9 to TRBJ1-1, with a possible D match to TRBD1 (5 bases). This CDR3 is 15 amino acids long. Trimming cost V 5 bases and J 0 bases, with 13 bases left between them. Germline CDR1 is SEHNR and CDR2 is FQNEAQ (reference sequence). The CDR3 loop is CASSRRGALNTEAFF. The DNA of the CDR3 is TGTGCCAGCAGCCGTCGGGGCGCACTGAACACTGAAGCTTTCTTT.

The V call is TRBV7-9, the J call TRBJ2-7, with TRBD2 matching 8 bases. Germline values: CDR1 SEHNR, CDR2 FQNEAQ (reference sequence). This CDR3 region has 16 residues. V lost 5 bases, J lost 3 bases, and 12 bases stayed unmatched. CDR3 loop: CASSESLAGGFYEQYF. The CDR3 nucleotides are TGTGCCAGCAGCGAGAGCCTAGCGGGTGGATTCTACGAGCAGTACTTC.

The chain carries TRBV4-2 and TRBJ2-5; 11 bases map to TRBD2. The trim removed 1 base at V and 1 base at J, leaving 2 bases unmatched. The germline V gene encodes CDR1 LGHNA and CDR2 YNFKEQ. This CDR3 is built from 16 residues. For the CDR3, the DNA is TGTGCCAGCAGCCAAGGGACTAGCGGGCTCCAAGAGACCCAGTACTTC. Amino acid sequence: CASSQGTSGLQETQYF.

The V call is TRBV5-1, the J call TRBJ2-3, with TRBD1 matching 8 bases. The CDR3 has 18 residues. Per the germline V gene, CDR1 is SGHRS and CDR2 is YFSETQ. The ends lost 6 bases at V and 0 bases at J; junction bases unmatched: 15. The CDR3 nucleotides read TGCGCCAGCAAAGTACAGGGGGTCGGGTTTCATAGCACAGATACGCAGTATTTT. It specifies CASKVQGVGFHSTDTQYF.

The rearrangement links TRBV7-9 to TRBJ2-3, with a possible D match to TRBD1 (5 bases). Deletions cut 3 bases from V and 4 bases from J, with 14 bases between. Looked up from germline, CDR1 is SEHNR and CDR2 is FQNEAQ (reference sequence). The CDR3 contains 15 residues. This chain's CDR3 is CASSFPASGSDTQYF. The CDR3 nucleotides are TGTGCCAGCAGCTTCCCCGCCTCAGGGTCAGATACGCAGTATTTT.

The J gene is TRBJ2-5, the V gene TRBV19, with TRBD2 identical over 11 bases. The V segment lost 5 bases and the J segment 5 bases; nucleotides outside the gene matches: 7. Germline V CDR1 and CDR2: LNHDA, SQIVND (reference sequence). The CDR3 is 15 residues long. Here the CDR3 reads CASSRTSGSLETQYF. In DNA form, the CDR3 reads TGTGCCAGTAGTCGTACTAGCGGGAGTTTGGAGACCCAGTACTTC. Together with reference TRBV19 and TRBJ2-5, the CDR3 gives the full variable domain: DGGITQSPKYLFRKEGQNVTLSCEQNLNHDAMYWYRQDPGQGLRLIYYSQIVNDFQKGDIAEGYSVSREKKESFPLTVTSAQKNPTAFYLCASSRTSGSLETQYFGPGTRLLVL.

The rearrangement links TRBV6-5 to TRBJ2-5; 8 positions match TRBD1. Trimming took 5 bases from V and 5 from J; bases not matched to a gene: 1. The CDR3 totals 12 residues. Per the germline V gene, CDR1 is MNHEY and CDR2 is SVGAGI. The CDR3 sequence: CASSRQGETQYF. In nucleotides, the CDR3 is TGTGCCAGCAGTCGACAGGGGGAGACCCAGTACTTC.

The gene calls are TRBV5-4 and TRBJ2-1; D may be TRBD2 (6 bases). In germline, CDR1 is SGHNT, CDR2 YYREEE (reference sequence). V was cut by 2 bases and J by 0 bases, with 9 bases left in between. This CDR3 has 15 residues. For the CDR3, the DNA is TGTGCCAGCAGCTTACGGGGGAGCTCCTACAATGAGCAGTTCTTC. Translation: CASSLRGSSYNEQFF.

The gene calls are TRBV15 and TRBJ1-5; D is possibly TRBD1 (5 bases). The CDR3 totals 17 residues. Germline loops: CDR1 LNHNV, CDR2 YYDKDF (reference sequence). V was shortened by 5 bases and J by 1 base, with 18 bases between the two germline ends. CDR3 DNA: TGTGCCACCAGCGGAGGGGTACCGAAGAGGAGCAATCAGCCCCAGCATTTT. Encoded protein: CATSGGVPKRSNQPQHF.

The genes are TRBV4-2 and TRBJ1-1; D gene ambiguous. The V gene lost 4 bases and the J gene lost 11 bases, with 23 bases spanning the gap. The V gene's germline CDR1 is LGHNA and CDR2 YNFKEQ. The CDR3 runs to 15 residues. CDR3 coding DNA: TGTGCCAGCAGCCCTGCTGGTTACGAAATTAGCGGGGCTTTCTTT. Translation gives CASSPAGYEISGAFF.

The chain links TRBV5-1 to TRBJ2-7; no definite D call. The CDR3 is made up of 15 amino acids. Germline-derived CDR1 and CDR2 are SGHRS and YFSETQ. The V and J ends lost 0 bases and 0 bases respectively, with 10 bases between them. The CDR3 DNA reads as TGCGCCAGCAGCTTGGCGGCCTCGGGCTCCTACGAGCAGTACTTC. The encoded protein is CASSLAASGSYEQYF.

The V gene is TRBV2, the J gene TRBJ2-3; 10 bases fit TRBD2. V dropped 1 base and J dropped 1; count of bases not matched to a gene: 5. The CDR3 runs to 17 residues. The germline CDR1 and CDR2 sequences are SNHLY and FYNNEI. CDR3 loop: CASSEEREGRRTDTQYF. In DNA, the CDR3 is TGTGCCAGCAGTGAAGAGCGGGAGGGCCGGCGCACAGATACGCAGTATTTT.

The chain joins TRBV7-2 to TRBJ2-7; TRBD1 aligns across 9 bases. J was trimmed by 2 bases and V by 7 bases; bases with no gene match: 6. Germline V gene data show CDR1 as SGHTA and CDR2 as FQGNSA. The CDR3 runs 14 residues. The DNA for the CDR3 is TGTGCCAGCACCCCGGGACAGGGACCCTACGAGCAGTACTTC. It translates to CASTPGQGPYEQYF.

This sequence joins TRBV11-2 and TRBJ1-2; no firm D call. The germline gives CDR1 SGHAT, CDR2 FQNNGV. V was trimmed by 0 bases and J by 7 bases, leaving 9 bases between them. The CDR3 length is 13 residues. The chain's CDR3 is CASSLDRTAGYTF. In nucleotides, the CDR3 is TGTGCCAGCAGCTTAGACAGGACGGCTGGCTACACCTTC.

This clone was counted a few times. This rearrangement joins TRBV19 to TRBJ1-2, with no clear D. V was pared by 7 bases and J by 7 bases, with 10 bases between. The CDR3 extends over 11 amino acids. Germline V gene sequence: CDR1 LNHDA, CDR2 SQIVND (reference sequence). The CDR3 DNA reads as TGTGCCAGTATGGAATTTGGTGGCTACACCTTC. This sequence encodes CASMEFGGYTF.